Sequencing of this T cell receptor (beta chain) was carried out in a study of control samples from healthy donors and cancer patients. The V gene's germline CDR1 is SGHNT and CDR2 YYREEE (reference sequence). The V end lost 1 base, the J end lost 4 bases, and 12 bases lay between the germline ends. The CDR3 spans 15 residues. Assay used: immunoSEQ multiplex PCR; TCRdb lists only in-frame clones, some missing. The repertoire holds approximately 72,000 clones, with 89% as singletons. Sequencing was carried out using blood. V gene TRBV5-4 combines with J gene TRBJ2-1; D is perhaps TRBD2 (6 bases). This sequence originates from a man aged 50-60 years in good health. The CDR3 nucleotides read TGTGCCAGCAGCTTGTCTGGGGGGAATTACAATGAGCAGTTCTTC. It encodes CASSLSGGNYNEQFF.